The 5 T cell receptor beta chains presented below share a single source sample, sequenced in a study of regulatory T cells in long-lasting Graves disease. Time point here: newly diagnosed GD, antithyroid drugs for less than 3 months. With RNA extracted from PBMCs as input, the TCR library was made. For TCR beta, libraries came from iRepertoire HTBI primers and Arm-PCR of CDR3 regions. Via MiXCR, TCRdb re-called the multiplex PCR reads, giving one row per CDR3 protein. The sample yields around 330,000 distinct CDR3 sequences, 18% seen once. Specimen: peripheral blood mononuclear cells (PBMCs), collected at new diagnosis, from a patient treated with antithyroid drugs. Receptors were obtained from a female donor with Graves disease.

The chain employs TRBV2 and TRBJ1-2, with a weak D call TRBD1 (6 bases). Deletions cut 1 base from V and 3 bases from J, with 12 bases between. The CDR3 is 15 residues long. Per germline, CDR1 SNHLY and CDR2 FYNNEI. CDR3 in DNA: TGTGCCAGCAGTGAAGATTGGGGGCATGACTATGGCTACACCTTC. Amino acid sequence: CASSEDWGHDYGYTF.

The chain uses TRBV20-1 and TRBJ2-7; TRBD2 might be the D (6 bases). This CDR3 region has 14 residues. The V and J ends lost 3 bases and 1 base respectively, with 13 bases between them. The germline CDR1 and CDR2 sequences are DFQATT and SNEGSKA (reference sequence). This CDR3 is CSASEGGPSYEQYF. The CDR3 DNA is TGCAGTGCTAGTGAGGGAGGACCATCCTACGAGCAGTACTTC.

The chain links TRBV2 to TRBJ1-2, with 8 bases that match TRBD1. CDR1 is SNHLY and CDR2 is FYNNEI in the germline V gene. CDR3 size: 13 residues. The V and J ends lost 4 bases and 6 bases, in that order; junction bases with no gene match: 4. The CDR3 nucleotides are TGTGCCAGCAGTGCCGACAGGGGCAATGGCTACACCTTC. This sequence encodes CASSADRGNGYTF.

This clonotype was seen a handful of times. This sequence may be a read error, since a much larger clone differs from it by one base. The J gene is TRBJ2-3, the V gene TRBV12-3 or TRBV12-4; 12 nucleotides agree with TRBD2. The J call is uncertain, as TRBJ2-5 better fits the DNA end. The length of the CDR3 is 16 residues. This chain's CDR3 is CASSLRLAGVGETQYF. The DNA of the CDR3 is TGTGCCAGCAGTCTCCGACTAGCGGGAGTAGGAGAGACCCAGTACTTC.

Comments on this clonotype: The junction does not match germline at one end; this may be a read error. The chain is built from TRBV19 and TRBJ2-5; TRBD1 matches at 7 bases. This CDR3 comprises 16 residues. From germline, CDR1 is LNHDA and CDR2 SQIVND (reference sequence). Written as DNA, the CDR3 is TGTGCCAGTAGTATAGGAGGGGGACAGTTCCAAGAGACCCGGTACTTC. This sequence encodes CASSIGGGQFQETRYF.